This T cell receptor beta chain was sequenced in a study of neoadjuvant anti-PD-1 for oral cavity cancer. Turning to the study itself: Patients without progression got a fourth dose around day 43.

This clone has more than one count but fewer than ten. Time point described: after neoadjuvant nivolumab, at surgical resection. Germline V gene sequence: CDR1 ENHRY, CDR2 SYGVKD. Trimming stripped 3 bases from V and 6 bases from J, with 12 bases between. This CDR3 comprises 14 residues. Six replicates per PBMC sample, mostly from roughly 470 ng of genomic DNA. Data came from immunoSEQ multiplex PCR; TCRdb stores just in-frame clones and leaves some out. Of approximately 42,000 clones listed, approximately 80% are singletons. This clonotype was sampled from a person aged 40 to 85 with oral cavity squamous cell carcinoma. Sequencing was performed on PBMCs, taken after nivolumab (anti-PD-1) treatment. The genes are TRBV10-3 and TRBJ1-5; D not resolved. The CDR3 sequence: CAISDAGGVQPQHF. DNA of the CDR3: TGTGCCATCAGTGACGCTGGAGGAGTTCAGCCCCAGCATTTT.